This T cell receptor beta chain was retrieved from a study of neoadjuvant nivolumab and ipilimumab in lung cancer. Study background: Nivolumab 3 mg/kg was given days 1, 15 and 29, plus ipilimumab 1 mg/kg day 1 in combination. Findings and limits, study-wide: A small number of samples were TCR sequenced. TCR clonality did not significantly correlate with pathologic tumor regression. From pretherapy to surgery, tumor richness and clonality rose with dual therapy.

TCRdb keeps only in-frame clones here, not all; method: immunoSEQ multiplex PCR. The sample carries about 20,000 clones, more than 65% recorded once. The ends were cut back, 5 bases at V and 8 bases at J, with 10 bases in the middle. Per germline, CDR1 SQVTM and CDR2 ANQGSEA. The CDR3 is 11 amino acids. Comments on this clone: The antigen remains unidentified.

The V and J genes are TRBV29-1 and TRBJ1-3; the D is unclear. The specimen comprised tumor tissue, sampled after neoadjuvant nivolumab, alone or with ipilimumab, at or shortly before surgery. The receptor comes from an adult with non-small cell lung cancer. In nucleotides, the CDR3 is TGCAGCGTTATCGGACTTGACACCATATATTTT. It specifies CSVIGLDTIYF.